Detailed here is one T cell receptor beta chain. The sample belongs to a study of blood T cell repertoires in COVID-19. Trimming removed 6 bases from V and 7 bases from J, with 13 bases in between. CDR3 length: 13 amino acids. Germline V gene sequence: CDR1 MNHEY, CDR2 SVGAGI. Assay used: immunoSEQ multiplex PCR; TCRdb lists only in-frame clones, some missing. The sample lists 200,000 to 250,000 clones, approximately 78% occurring once. This chain connects TRBV6-5 to TRBJ1-5; D might be TRBD1 (5 bases). The clonotype originates from a woman older than 75 with acute or convalescent COVID-19. Sequenced: peripheral blood. The CDR3 DNA sequence: TGTGCCAGCAGCCCCGGGGGTGAACAGCCCCAGCATTTT. As protein: CASSPGGEQPQHF.